This T cell receptor (beta chain) was obtained from a study of CD8+CD57+ T cells in acquired aplastic anemia. The CDR3 has 12 amino acids. Germline V lookup: CDR1 GTSNPN, CDR2 SVGIG (reference sequence). V lost 1 base to trimming and J lost 2 bases, with 5 bases between them. Whoever was chosen for sequencing had shown CD8+CD57+ cell expansion by flow cytometry. Researchers used genomic DNA as the template to profile TCR beta VDJ and CDR3. TCRdb re-analysed the reads in MiXCR, keeping a single row per CDR3 protein. The top ten clones hold over 7.5% of a sample with some 200,000 distinct CDR3 sequences, less than 60% of them seen once.

Sample: sorted CD4+, CD8+, or CD8+CD57+ T cells (not recorded which) from PBMCs. This sequence was found in a human donor with aplastic anemia. The chain uses TRBV30 and TRBJ1-2; the D is unclear. The CDR3 nucleotides are TGTGCCTGGAGTGCTGGGAACTATGGCTACACCTTC. Amino acid sequence: CAWSAGNYGYTF.